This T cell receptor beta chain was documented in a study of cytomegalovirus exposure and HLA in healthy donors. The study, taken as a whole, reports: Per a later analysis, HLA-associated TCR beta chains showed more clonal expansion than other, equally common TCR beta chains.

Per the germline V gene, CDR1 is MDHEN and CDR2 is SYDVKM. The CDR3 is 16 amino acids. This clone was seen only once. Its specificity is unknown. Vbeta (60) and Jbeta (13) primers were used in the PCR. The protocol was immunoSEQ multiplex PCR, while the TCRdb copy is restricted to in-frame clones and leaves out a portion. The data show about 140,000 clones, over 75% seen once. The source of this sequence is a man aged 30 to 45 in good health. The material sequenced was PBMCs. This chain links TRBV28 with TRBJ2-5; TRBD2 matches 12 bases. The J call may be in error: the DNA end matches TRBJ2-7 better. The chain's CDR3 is CASRSETSGSGYEQYF. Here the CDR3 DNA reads TGTGCCAGCAGGTCCGAGACTAGCGGGAGTGGGTACGAGCAGTACTTC.